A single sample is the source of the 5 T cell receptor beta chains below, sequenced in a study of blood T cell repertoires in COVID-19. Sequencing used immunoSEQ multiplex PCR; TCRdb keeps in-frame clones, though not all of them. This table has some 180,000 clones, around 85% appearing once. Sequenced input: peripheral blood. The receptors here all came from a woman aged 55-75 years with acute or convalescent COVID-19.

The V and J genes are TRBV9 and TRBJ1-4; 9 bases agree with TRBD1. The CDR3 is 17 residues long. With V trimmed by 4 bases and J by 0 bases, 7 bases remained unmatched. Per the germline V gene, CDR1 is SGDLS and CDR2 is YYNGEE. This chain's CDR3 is CASSSGTGLATNEKLFF. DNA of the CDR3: TGTGCCAGCAGCTCCGGGACAGGGCTTGCAACTAATGAAAAACTGTTTTTT. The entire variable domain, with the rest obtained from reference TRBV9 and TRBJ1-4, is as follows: DSGVTQTPKHLITATGQRVTLRCSPRSGDLSVYWYQQSLDQGLQFLIQYYNGEERAKGNILERFSAQQFPDLHSELNLSSLELGDSALYFCASSSGTGLATNEKLFFGSGTQLSVL.

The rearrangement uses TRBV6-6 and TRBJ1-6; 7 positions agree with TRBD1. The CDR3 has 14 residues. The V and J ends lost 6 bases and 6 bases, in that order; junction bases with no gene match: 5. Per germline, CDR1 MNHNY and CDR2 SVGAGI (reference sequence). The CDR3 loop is CASSETGSNSPLHF. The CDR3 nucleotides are TGTGCCAGCAGCGAGACAGGGAGTAATTCACCCCTCCACTTT.

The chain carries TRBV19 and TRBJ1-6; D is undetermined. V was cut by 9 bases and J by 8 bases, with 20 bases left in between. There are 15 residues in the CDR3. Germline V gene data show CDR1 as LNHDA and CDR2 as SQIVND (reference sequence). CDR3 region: CASQMGAAVDSPLHF. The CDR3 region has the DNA TGTGCCAGCCAGATGGGCGCAGCGGTCGATTCACCCCTCCACTTT. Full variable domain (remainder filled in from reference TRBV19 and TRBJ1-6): DGGITQSPKYLFRKEGQNVTLSCEQNLNHDAMYWYRQDPGQGLRLIYYSQIVNDFQKGDIAEGYSVSREKKESFPLTVTSAQKNPTAFYLCASQMGAAVDSPLHFGNGTRLTVT.

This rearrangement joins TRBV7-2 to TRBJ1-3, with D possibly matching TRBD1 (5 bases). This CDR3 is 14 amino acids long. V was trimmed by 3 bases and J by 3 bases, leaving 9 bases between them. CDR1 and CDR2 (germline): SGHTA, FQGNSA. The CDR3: CASSFQGFGNTIYF. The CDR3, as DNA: TGTGCCAGCAGCTTTCAGGGCTTTGGAAACACCATATATTTT.

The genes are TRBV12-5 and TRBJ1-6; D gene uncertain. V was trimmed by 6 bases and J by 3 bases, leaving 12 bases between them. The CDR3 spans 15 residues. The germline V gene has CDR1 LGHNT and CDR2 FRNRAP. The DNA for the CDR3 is TGTGCTAGTGGCACGGCGGGTGGCTATAATTCACCCCTCCACTTT. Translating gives CASGTAGGYNSPLHF.